This T cell receptor beta chain was identified during a study of T-cell reconstitution after alpha-beta-depleted transplantation in children. This CDR3 comprises 16 residues. The V end lost 5 bases, the J end lost 5 bases, and 21 bases lay between the germline ends. CDR1 SGHNT and CDR2 YENEEA come from the germline V gene. Researchers prepared the TCRbeta library using unique molecular identifiers, the study reports. Using its own MiXCR run on the PCR reads, TCRdb lists one record per CDR3 protein. The sample has around 580,000 distinct CDR3 sequences; 25% to 30% are singletons. General study results and limits: T-cell counts and diversity were attributed mostly to newly produced T cells one year after transplant. Reports say that about two months after transplant, the alpha-beta T cells came out of several hundred graft clones that had expanded.

About this clonotype: Its antigen is currently unknown.

The V call is TRBV11-3, the J call TRBJ2-5; D is perhaps TRBD2 (6 bases). The source was PBMCs, collected before TCRalphabeta/CD19-depleted stem cell transplant. The origin of this receptor is a boy under two years old with Wiskott-Aldrich syndrome, due to receive a stem cell transplant. CDR3 nucleotides: TGTGCCAGCAGCACGGGGGACGGGCGTTATGGGGAGACCCAGTACTTC. Its protein is CASSTGDGRYGETQYF.